The present TCR beta chain was sequenced within a study of blood T cell repertoires in COVID-19. The overall study: Spain, Italy and the United States supplied samples that represented acute and convalescent COVID-19. T cells, B-cell-depleted T cells, or PBMCs supplied cDNA or gDNA.

In the study's own analysis: Reference gene primers were amplified, and this amplification served to estimate nucleated cell counts. Sequencing used immunoSEQ multiplex PCR; TCRdb keeps in-frame clones, though not all of them. That table is the source of V, J and clone size, and D and trimming were worked out from the DNA. This sample has approximately 72,000 clones, with approximately 89% found just once. Germline values: CDR1 MGHRA, CDR2 YSYEKL. Losses at the gene ends were 3 bases for V and 4 bases for J; bases not matched to a gene: 6. The CDR3 is made up of 15 amino acids. This receptor was identified in a woman between 55 and 75 years old with acute or convalescent COVID-19. Sequenced: peripheral blood. The V and J genes are TRBV4-1 and TRBJ2-1; 7 bases are shared with TRBD2. The CDR3 bases are TGCGCCAGCAGCCATGGGAGCGGGGAATACAATGAGCAGTTCTTC. It codes for CASSHGSGEYNEQFF.